The clone carrying this TCR beta chain was counted only a few times. These data are taken from a study of T-cell reconstitution after alpha-beta-depleted transplantation in children. Germline V gene data show CDR1 as SGHKS and CDR2 as YYEKEE (reference sequence). Trimming removed 1 base from V and 2 bases from J, with 10 bases in between. The CDR3 extends over 14 amino acids. Unique molecular identifiers were built into the TCRbeta library. TCRdb recomputed calls from the PCR reads with MiXCR, one row per CDR3 protein. The sample records a few hundred thousand distinct CDR3 sequences, over 9% being singletons.

The material was PBMCs from the stem cell graft donor, obtained from the stem cell graft. The chain carries TRBV5-5 and TRBJ2-7, with no clear D. This receptor was taken from a human donor who donated a stem cell graft to a child with acute lymphoblastic leukemia. This chain's CDR3 is CASSLSGGAYEQYF. For the CDR3, the DNA is TGTGCCAGCAGCTTGTCGGGCGGAGCCTACGAGCAGTACTTC.